This T cell receptor (beta chain) is from a study of PD-1 blockade in classical Hodgkin lymphoma. General study findings and limits: Reported findings placed baseline TCR diversity lower in newly diagnosed patients (compared with healthy donors).

All patients experienced relapse after autologous stem cell transplantation, and brentuximab vedotin exposure was variable. Germline CDR1 reads SGHVS; CDR2 reads FNYEAQ. V lost 5 bases to trimming and J lost 2 bases, with 12 bases between them. The CDR3 is made up of 14 amino acids. Assay used: immunoSEQ multiplex PCR; TCRdb lists only in-frame clones, some missing. The data show 20,000 or so clones, 70% to 80% seen once. With respect to this clone: Its antigen is unidentified.

The clonotype comes from a human donor with classical Hodgkin lymphoma. The material sequenced was peripheral blood mononuclear cells (PBMCs), taken before the second cycle of nivolumab. This rearrangement joins TRBV7-6 to TRBJ1-1; D possibly corresponds to TRBD1 (5 bases). The CDR3: CASSLGPFNTEAFF. CDR3 coding DNA: TGTGCCAGCAGCCTGGGACCCTTCAACACTGAAGCTTTCTTT.